The next 17 T cell receptor beta chains were all read from a single sample in a study of T cell responses to AZD1222 COVID-19 vaccine. Assay: immunoSEQ multiplex PCR; the TCRdb copy retains only in-frame clones and omits some. The table has under 200,000 clones, more than 85% seen once. The specimen was peripheral blood, collected on day 0 of AZD1222 vaccination. The receptors originated from an adult in good health.

This chain links TRBV4-1 with TRBJ1-3, with D possibly TRBD1 on 6 matching bases. CDR1 and CDR2 (germline): MGHRA, YSYEKL. The V and J ends lost 5 bases and 3 bases respectively, with 14 bases between them. There are 15 residues in the CDR3. This chain's CDR3 is CASSYSGEGGNTIYF. In nucleotides, the CDR3 is TGCGCCAGCAGCTATTCAGGGGAGGGTGGAAACACCATATATTTT.

The V call is TRBV14, the J call TRBJ1-1; D call uncertain. This CDR3 spans 13 amino acids. In germline, CDR1 is SGHDN, CDR2 FVKESK. V lost 6 bases and J 0 bases, leaving 8 bases between the germline ends. The CDR3 protein is CASRQLMNTEAFF. The CDR3 DNA follows: TGTGCCAGCAGGCAGCTCATGAACACTGAAGCTTTCTTT. Together with reference TRBV14 and TRBJ1-1, the CDR3 gives the full variable domain: EAGVTQFPSHSVIEKGQTVTLRCDPISGHDNLYWYRRVMGKEIKFLLHFVKESKQDESGMPNNRFLAERTGGTYSTLKVQPAELEDSGVYFCASRQLMNTEAFFGQGTRLTVV.

This chain joins TRBV7-9 and TRBJ1-1; D unresolved. The CDR3 has 14 amino acids. Trimming removed 0 bases from V and 1 base from J, with 6 bases in between. In germline, CDR1 is SEHNR, CDR2 FQNEAQ (reference sequence). The CDR3 loop reads CASSLAVENTEAFF. The DNA for the CDR3 is TGTGCCAGCAGCTTAGCGGTAGAGAACACTGAAGCTTTCTTT.

The rearrangement links TRBV27 to TRBJ2-7, with D perhaps assigned TRBD1 or TRBD2 (6 bases each). Looked up from germline, CDR1 is MNHEY and CDR2 is SMNVEV (reference sequence). The CDR3 covers 11 residues. Trimming cost V 11 bases and J 6 bases, with 14 bases left between them. CDR3 protein: CAVGGGGEQYF. In nucleotides, the CDR3 is TGTGCCGTCGGAGGGGGAGGCGAGCAGTACTTC.

The chain has TRBV7-6 and TRBJ1-1; D is ambiguous. The CDR3 loop spans 12 amino acids. V lost 5 bases to trimming and J lost 6 bases, with 10 bases between them. Germline V gene lookup returns CDR1 SGHVS and CDR2 FNYEAQ. CDR3 sequence reads: CASSRLGAEAFF. CDR3 in DNA: TGTGCCAGCAGCCGCCTCGGGGCTGAAGCTTTCTTT.

The chain couples TRBV5-1 to TRBJ2-7; TRBD2 matches at 12 bases. The ends lost 1 base at V and 7 bases at J; junction bases unmatched: 3. CDR1 is SGHRS, CDR2 YFSETQ, per germline. CDR3 length: 14 amino acids. The CDR3 sequence: CASSLTGLAGEQYF. The DNA for the CDR3 is TGCGCCAGCAGCTTGACTGGACTAGCGGGGGAGCAGTACTTC. Supplemented by reference TRBV5-1 and TRBJ2-7, the full variable domain reads KAGVTQTPRYLIKTRGQQVTLSCSPISGHRSVSWYQQTPGQGLQFLFEYFSETQRNKGNFPGRFSGRQFSNSRSEMNVSTLELGDSALYLCASSLTGLAGEQYFGPGTRLTVT.

The rearrangement uses TRBV11-2 and TRBJ2-7, with D perhaps matching TRBD2 (6 bases). The germline gives CDR1 SGHAT, CDR2 FQNNGV. Deletions cut 0 bases from V and 0 bases from J, with 15 bases between. This CDR3 has 17 residues. The CDR3 sequence: CASSLDAGTRGSYEQYF. The DNA for the CDR3 is TGTGCCAGCAGCTTAGACGCAGGGACGCGGGGCTCCTACGAGCAGTACTTC.

This rearrangement joins TRBV19 to TRBJ2-7; D assignment may be TRBD1 or TRBD2 (7 bases each). This CDR3 region has 14 residues. V lost 5 bases, J lost 6 bases, and 17 bases lay in between. CDR1 and CDR2 (germline): LNHDA, SQIVND (reference sequence). CDR3 sequence: CASSVQGGRGEQYF. CDR3 nucleotide sequence: TGTGCCAGTAGTGTCCAGGGGGGGCGAGGCGAGCAGTACTTC.

The chain couples TRBV14 to TRBJ2-3, with D possibly TRBD1 on 6 matching bases. V lost 5 bases and J 6 bases, leaving 9 bases between the germline ends. CDR1 and CDR2 from the germline V gene are SGHDN and FVKESK. This CDR3 region has 12 residues. The CDR3 region has the DNA TGTGCCAGCAGCGACAGGTGGGATACGCAGTATTTT. It translates to CASSDRWDTQYF.

The count of this clone is one. This chain connects TRBV6-4 to TRBJ1-6; D possibly corresponds to TRBD1 (5 bases). In germline, CDR1 is MRHNA, CDR2 SNTAGT. Deletions cut 4 bases from V and 6 bases from J, with 10 bases between. The CDR3 sequence is 14 residues long. The CDR3 protein is CASSARGFNSPLHF. CDR3 nucleotide sequence: TGTGCCAGCAGTGCTCGGGGCTTTAATTCACCCCTCCACTTT.

This sequence joins TRBV19 and TRBJ1-1; D possibly corresponds to TRBD1 (6 bases). CDR1 and CDR2 (germline): LNHDA, SQIVND (reference sequence). V lost 5 bases, J lost 5 bases, and 12 bases lay in between. CDR3 size: 13 residues. This CDR3 reads CASSAGQTTEAFF. In DNA, the CDR3 is TGTGCCAGTAGTGCTGGACAGACGACTGAAGCTTTCTTT.

The CDR3 here is CAISEWQPGDNSPLHF. The CDR3 region has the DNA TGTGCCATCAGTGAGTGGCAGCCCGGAGATAATTCACCCCTCCACTTT. The genes are TRBV10-3 and TRBJ1-6, with D unclear. The germline V gene encodes CDR1 ENHRY and CDR2 SYGVKD. This CDR3 spans 16 amino acids. Trimming pared 1 base from V and 5 bases from J, leaving 12 bases between.

The V gene is TRBV6-5, the J gene TRBJ1-2; 8 nucleotides line up with TRBD1. The germline V gene has CDR1 MNHEY and CDR2 SVGAGI. With V trimmed by 7 bases and J by 3 bases, 4 bases remained unmatched. The CDR3 runs to 13 residues. The CDR3 loop is CASIPGQDYGYTF. CDR3 nucleotide sequence: TGTGCCAGCATCCCGGGACAGGACTATGGCTACACCTTC.

The table lists this clone with a count of one. The J gene is TRBJ1-1, the V gene TRBV7-8; weak D call: TRBD1 (6 bases). V dropped 7 bases and J dropped 1 base, with 19 bases sitting between them. Germline CDR1 and CDR2: SGHVS and FQNEAQ. The CDR3 runs 16 residues. As DNA, the CDR3 is TGTGCCAGCACCACGGCGGGGGCATACAGGAACACTGAAGCTTTCTTT. This sequence encodes CASTTAGAYRNTEAFF. Drawing the rest from reference TRBV7-8 and TRBJ1-1, the complete variable domain is GAGVSQSPRYKVAKRGQDVALRCDPISGHVSLFWYQQALGQGPEFLTYFQNEAQLDKSGLPSDRFFAERPEGSVSTLKIQRTQQEDSAVYLCASTTAGAYRNTEAFFGQGTRLTVV.

The sample holds one count of this clone. The V and J genes are TRBV6-6 and TRBJ2-7; D is uncertain. The germline CDR1 and CDR2 sequences are MNHNY and SVGAGI (reference sequence). Trimming removed 6 bases from V and 5 bases from J, with 8 bases in between. There are 11 residues in the CDR3. The CDR3 sequence is CASSPSDEQYF. DNA of the CDR3: TGTGCCAGCAGCCCATCGGACGAGCAGTACTTC.

The gene calls are TRBV5-1 and TRBJ2-7; D is unclear. This CDR3 is 15 amino acids long. V lost 1 base, J lost 0 bases, and 11 bases lay in between. The V gene's germline CDR1 is SGHRS and CDR2 YFSETQ. The CDR3 nucleotides are TGCGCCAGCAGCTTGCTAGGGATGAGCTCCTACGAGCAGTACTTC. It yields the protein CASSLLGMSSYEQYF.

This chain joins TRBV9 and TRBJ2-6, with unresolved D. Trimming pared 1 base from V and 1 base from J, leaving 3 bases between. The CDR3 length is 14 residues. Germline CDR1 and CDR2: SGDLS and YYNGEE. In DNA form, the CDR3 reads TGTGCCAGCAGCGTAAGTTCTGGGGCCAACGTCCTGACTTTC. Translating gives CASSVSSGANVLTF.